Described below is a single T cell receptor beta chain sequence and its context. This receptor's antigen is unknown. Per-base qualities were not stored, and no clone one base away is much larger. From V the trimming removes 5 bases and from J it removes 3 bases, while the gene matches leave 4 bases of the junction unaccounted for. The germline V gene supplies CDR1 SGHTA and CDR2 FQGTGA. The CDR3 runs 16 residues from the cysteine to the phenylalanine. CDR3 DNA only is kept here, 48 bases in frame from base 1. TCRbeta CDR3 regions were amplified from genomic DNA using the immunoSEQ Assay, a bias-controlled multiplex PCR. As for the authors' bioinformatics: Within the assay, amplification of reference gene primers was used to estimate how many nucleated cells each sample contained. To quantify the absolute abundance of each unique TCRbeta CDR3 rearrangement, sequence reads were collapsed and filtered. For each sample, productive Simpson clonality was calculated by taking the square root of Simpson's diversity index across productive rearrangements. Sourced from immuneACCESS, this table was stored by TCRdb with only in-frame sequences that have V and J called. A share of the clones is absent; for the studies checked, an unresolved V gene accounts for under half, and the remainder has no known explanation. V, J and clone size are taken as reported in that table, and D and trimming were inferred from the DNA itself. The sample profile shows over 200,000 clones; about 86% of them were found once. The leading ten clones occupy 3.1% of the sample.

This entry is derived from a study of blood T cell repertoires in COVID-19 (dated by TCRdb to about 2020). Concerning the study at large: Recovered participants in ImmuneRACE Cohort 3 were defined as having two consecutive negative NP/OP PCR tests, clearance from a healthcare professional, or resolution of symptoms. Collaborator samples came from the United States, Italy and Spain and covered acute and convalescent phases of COVID-19. The prospective study material was composed of cDNA or gDNA derived from T cells, B-cell-depleted T cells, or PBMCs. The dataset comprised deeply sampled blood TCRbeta repertoires from subjects exposed to, actively infected with, or recovered from COVID-19. The repertoires were made available in a free public database intended to serve as a resource for research on the immune response to SARS-CoV-2. Samples were obtained from the ongoing ImmuneRACE study (first 160 participants) and from some 1,300 subjects provided by 6 global collaborators. Sample metadata almost always included a de-identified subject ID, COVID-19 status, age in years and sex. Where available, HLA class I and class II types were obtained from metadata supplied by the sample provider rather than from assay-based typing. Beyond this particular receptor, the publication reports: How much clinical and demographic metadata was included differed by source and by participant, and the metadata was provided uncurated.

Participants in the prospective study were enrolled through a virtual design, were aged about 18 to 100 years, and lived in fewer than 30 United States geographic areas. In the prospective study, cohorts were assigned on the basis of participant-reported clinical history obtained from a screening survey and a study questionnaire. Mobile phlebotomists in the prospective study collected whole blood, serum and a nasopharyngeal or oropharyngeal swab from every participant. Additional blood draws and questionnaires over an approximately 2-month period could optionally be provided by prospective study participants. Before DNA extraction, blood samples from the prospective study were shipped at room temperature or frozen.

This clonotype was obtained from a woman between 45 and 60 years old in a cohort exposed to, infected with or recovered from COVID-19 (not recorded which). Sequencing was done on a sample of PBMCs or T cells enriched from blood (not recorded which). The chain was built from TRBV7-3 and TRBJ1-6; 10 nucleotides in the junction match TRBD1. The DNA is as follows: TGTGCCAGCAGCCCCGGGACAGGGGACTATAATTCACCCCTCCACTTT. It encodes CASSPGTGDYNSPLHF.